A single sample is the source of the 8 T cell receptor beta chains below, sequenced in a study of blood T cell repertoires in COVID-19. Sequencing used immunoSEQ multiplex PCR; TCRdb keeps in-frame clones, though not all of them. The table has around 150,000 clones, 90% seen once. Specimen: peripheral blood. Source of these receptors: a man in his 60s with active or convalescent COVID-19.

The genes are TRBV5-6 and TRBJ1-1; D call uncertain. The length of the CDR3 is 14 residues. The V gene lost 2 bases and the J gene lost 1 base, with 9 bases spanning the gap. Germline V gives CDR1 SGHDT, CDR2 YYEEEE. CDR3 sequence (DNA): TGTGCCAGCAGCTTAGTTACACAGAACACTGAAGCTTTCTTT. As protein: CASSLVTQNTEAFF. The whole variable domain, remainder taken from reference TRBV5-6 and TRBJ1-1, is DAGVTQSPTHLIKTRGQQVTLRCSPKSGHDTVSWYQQALGQGPQFIFQYYEEEERQRGNFPDRFSGHQFPNYSSELNVNALLLGDSALYLCASSLVTQNTEAFFGQGTRLTVV.

The chain is built from TRBV7-2 and TRBJ2-1; D is perhaps TRBD2 (5 bases). The CDR3 spans 15 residues. CDR1 is SGHTA and CDR2 is FQGNSA in the germline V gene. Trimming took off 4 bases at V and 0 bases at J, with 10 bases between the two ends. The CDR3 here is CASSSGSSSYNEQFF. The CDR3 nucleotides read TGTGCCAGCAGCTCGGGATCGAGCTCCTACAATGAGCAGTTCTTC. The whole variable domain, remainder taken from reference TRBV7-2 and TRBJ2-1, is GAGVSQSPSNKVTEKGKDVELRCDPISGHTALYWYRQSLGQGLEFLIYFQGNSAPDKSGLPSDRFSAERTGGSVSTLTIQRTQQEDSAVYLCASSSGSSSYNEQFFGPGTRLTVL.

The chain has TRBV30 and TRBJ1-5, with no clear D. Germline assignment: CDR1 GTSNPN and CDR2 SVGIG (reference sequence). V lost 0 bases and J 2 bases, leaving 11 bases between the germline ends. This CDR3 contains 15 residues. The CDR3 region is CAWSVGRLGNQPQHF. The CDR3 coding sequence is TGTGCCTGGAGTGTAGGCAGGCTTGGCAATCAGCCCCAGCATTTT.

The chain uses TRBV7-9 and TRBJ2-1; perhaps TRBD2 as D (5 bases). V dropped 4 bases and J dropped 7 bases, with 20 bases sitting between them. The germline gives CDR1 SEHNR, CDR2 FQNEAQ (reference sequence). The CDR3 is 16 amino acids. Here the CDR3 reads CASSSIRGRVGNEQFF. CDR3 nucleotide sequence: TGTGCCAGCAGCTCGATTCGGGGAAGGGTAGGGAATGAGCAGTTCTTC.

The gene calls are TRBV6-6 and TRBJ1-1, with 7 bases matching TRBD1. This CDR3 region has 15 residues. V lost 0 bases and J lost 4; bases outside the gene matches: 5. Germline loops: CDR1 MNHNY, CDR2 SVGAGI (reference sequence). As DNA, the CDR3 is TGTGCCAGCAGTTACTCACAGGGGTCGGGCACTGAAGCTTTCTTT. It codes for CASSYSQGSGTEAFF.

This chain connects TRBV18 to TRBJ2-1, with TRBD2 matching 7 bases. V lost 6 bases to trimming and J lost 10 bases; unmatched junction nucleotides: 15. The CDR3 is made up of 15 amino acids. Germline V gene lookup returns CDR1 KGHSH and CDR2 LQKENI. CDR3 sequence (DNA): TGTGCCAGCTCGTCTTTGGCTAGCGGAAACGGCGAGCAGTTCTTC. Translation: CASSSLASGNGEQFF.

The chain has TRBV9 and TRBJ1-2; 9 bases fit TRBD1. Germline CDR1 SGDLS, CDR2 YYNGEE. The CDR3 length is 15 residues. The V and J ends lost 4 bases and 3 bases, in that order; junction bases with no gene match: 7. The CDR3 loop is CASSPRQGVDYGYTF. The CDR3 nucleotides read TGTGCCAGCAGCCCGAGACAGGGGGTGGACTATGGCTACACCTTC.

The rearrangement links TRBV11-2 to TRBJ1-1; D call uncertain. Germline values: CDR1 SGHAT, CDR2 FQNNGV. The CDR3 is made up of 15 amino acids. The V gene lost 1 base and the J gene lost 1 base, with 10 bases spanning the gap. CDR3 coding DNA: TGTGCCAGCAGCTTAGTTGGGGAGCGGAACACTGAAGCTTTCTTT. As protein: CASSLVGERNTEAFF. The full variable domain, completed using reference TRBV11-2 and TRBJ1-1, is EAGVAQSPRYKIIEKRQSVAFWCNPISGHATLYWYQQILGQGPKLLIQFQNNGVVDDSQLPKDRFSAERLKGVDSTLKIQPAKLEDSAVYLCASSLVGERNTEAFFGQGTRLTVV.